The 16 T cell receptor beta chains reported below all come from one sample, sequenced in a study of T-cell reconstitution after alpha-beta-depleted transplantation in children. A TCRbeta library incorporating unique molecular identifiers was prepared. TCRdb re-called the PCR reads through MiXCR, storing one row per CDR3 protein. The sample yields 200,000 to 250,000 distinct CDR3 sequences, approximately 10% seen once. The sample was PBMCs, taken before TCRalphabeta/CD19-depleted stem cell transplant. All receptors derive from a child less than two years old with acute myeloid leukemia, due to receive a stem cell transplant.

This clonotype was found many times. The chain is built from TRBV7-9 and TRBJ2-3; TRBD2 matches 9 bases. CDR3 length: 15 amino acids. Looked up from germline, CDR1 is SEHNR and CDR2 is FQNEAQ (reference sequence). The ends lost 5 bases at V and 4 bases at J; junction bases unmatched: 7. In DNA, the CDR3 is TGTGCCAGCAGCCGGACTAGCGCCATGGCAGATACGCAGTATTTT. Translating gives CASSRTSAMADTQYF. Full variable domain (missing parts from reference TRBV7-9 and TRBJ2-3): DTGVSQNPRHKITKRGQNVTFRCDPISEHNRLYWYRQTLGQGPEFLTYFQNEAQLEKSRLLSDRFSAERPKGSFSTLEIQRTEQGDSAMYLCASSRTSAMADTQYFGPGTRLTVL.

There are many counts of this clonotype. The chain employs TRBV20-1 and TRBJ2-5, with D perhaps matching TRBD1 or TRBD2 (5 bases each). V lost 1 base and J lost 7, with 16 bases in between. The CDR3 is 14 amino acids. Germline assignment: CDR1 DFQATT and CDR2 SNEGSKA (reference sequence). This CDR3 reads CSARGPGYTGTQYF. The CDR3 region has the DNA TGCAGTGCTAGAGGTCCGGGGTATACAGGGACCCAGTACTTC.

In this sample, this clonotype turned up many times. The V gene is TRBV20-1, the J gene TRBJ2-2, with D perhaps matching TRBD1 or TRBD2 (6 bases each). V lost 2 bases, J lost 4 bases, and 14 bases lay in between. This CDR3 is 15 amino acids long. CDR1 and CDR2 (germline): DFQATT, SNEGSKA (reference sequence). The CDR3 DNA reads as TGCAGTGCTAGAAAGGGCGGAGGGGGCACCGGGGAGCTGTTTTTT. Its translation is CSARKGGGGTGELFF.

This clonotype occurred many times. J is TRBJ2-1 and V is TRBV5-1, with 8 bases aligning to TRBD1. This CDR3 has 14 residues. Germline V gene data show CDR1 as SGHRS and CDR2 as YFSETQ. After removal of 4 bases from V and 6 bases from J, the junction contained 6 bases not matched to a gene. CDR3 loop: CASSKGQESNEQFF. CDR3 coding DNA: TGCGCCAGCAGCAAGGGACAGGAGAGCAATGAGCAGTTCTTC.

This clonotype was detected ten times or more. The chain couples TRBV20-1 to TRBJ2-7, with TRBD1 matching 8 bases. Unmatched junction bases numbered 14, after V lost 1 base and J lost 6 bases. Germline CDR1 DFQATT, CDR2 SNEGSKA (reference sequence). This CDR3 spans 16 amino acids. The CDR3 sequence is CSARGPPGTGFSEQYF. CDR3 nucleotide sequence: TGCAGTGCTAGAGGTCCTCCCGGGACAGGATTTAGCGAGCAGTACTTC.

This clonotype was detected ten times or more. The CDR3 DNA reads TGCAGCGTGACCGGGACGGAATACTATGGCTACACCTTC. Translated, it gives CSVTGTEYYGYTF. V gene TRBV29-1 combines with J gene TRBJ1-2; TRBD1 might be the D (5 bases). Germline CDR1 reads SQVTM; CDR2 reads ANQGSEA. The CDR3 sequence is 13 residues long. V was cut by 6 bases and J by 3 bases, with 14 bases left in between.

This clonotype was counted at least ten times. The V gene is TRBV20-1, the J gene TRBJ1-5; D gene unclear. This CDR3 contains 12 residues. Trimming stripped 1 base from V and 3 bases from J, with 4 bases between. Per the germline V gene, CDR1 is DFQATT and CDR2 is SNEGSKA (reference sequence). The CDR3, as DNA: TGCAGTGCTAGAGGCCCCAATCAGCCCCAGCATTTT. Translated: CSARGPNQPQHF.

This clonotype was recorded at least ten times. V is TRBV27 and J is TRBJ2-1, with 9 positions matching TRBD1. Germline CDR1 reads MNHEY; CDR2 reads SMNVEV (reference sequence). This CDR3 region has 15 residues. V gave up 6 bases and J gave up 4 bases; unmatched junction bases: 7. CDR3 loop: CASSSPGQGYNEQFF. CDR3 in DNA: TGTGCCAGCAGCTCGCCGGGACAGGGTTACAATGAGCAGTTCTTC.

The chain has TRBV2 and TRBJ2-1; TRBD2 agrees at 10 bases. V was clipped by 6 bases and J by 9 bases; unmatched bases: 11. Per the germline V gene, CDR1 is SNHLY and CDR2 is FYNNEI. CDR3 length: 15 amino acids. DNA of the CDR3: TGTGCCAGCAGGACACTAGCGGGGTTGTTCGGTGAGCAGTTCTTC. Protein: CASRTLAGLFGEQFF.

This clonotype appeared a few times. The chain joins TRBV20-1 to TRBJ2-1; D gene ambiguous. The CDR3 loop spans 13 amino acids. Looked up from germline, CDR1 is DFQATT and CDR2 is SNEGSKA (reference sequence). Deletions cut 0 bases from V and 4 bases from J, with 7 bases between. In nucleotides, the CDR3 is TGCAGTGCTAGAGAGGCAGCGTACAATGAGCAGTTCTTC. Amino acids: CSAREAAYNEQFF.

This clonotype was detected ten times or more. The CDR3 DNA follows: TGTGCCAGCAGCTTCTTAGCGGGAGGGCCCCACGAGCAGTACTTC. This translates into CASSFLAGGPHEQYF. The V and J genes are TRBV7-6 and TRBJ2-7; 11 nucleotides agree with TRBD2. The trim removed 3 bases at V and 5 bases at J, leaving 6 bases unmatched. Germline V gene sequence: CDR1 SGHVS, CDR2 FNYEAQ. This CDR3 is 15 amino acids long.

The chain employs TRBV19 and TRBJ2-4; D may be TRBD2 (7 bases). Germline lookup yields CDR1 LNHDA and CDR2 SQIVND (reference sequence). V lost 5 bases to trimming and J lost 1 base, with 15 bases between them. This CDR3 region has 16 residues. CDR3 in amino acids: CASSRGGQWAKNIQYF. For the CDR3, the DNA is TGTGCCAGTAGTCGCGGGGGCCAGTGGGCCAAAAACATTCAGTACTTC.

This clonotype was picked up many times. V and J are TRBV5-1 and TRBJ1-3; maybe TRBD1 (6 bases). Germline V gene data show CDR1 as SGHRS and CDR2 as YFSETQ. V was cut by 0 bases and J by 4 bases, with 14 bases left in between. The CDR3 totals 16 residues. In DNA form, the CDR3 reads TGCGCCAGCAGCTTGGGCCCAACAGGGACAGGAAACACCATATATTTT. Its translation: CASSLGPTGTGNTIYF.

In this sample, this clonotype turned up many times. CDR3 residues: CASSQDGLQDGIAKNIQYF. For the CDR3, the DNA is TGTGCCAGCAGCCAAGACGGCCTCCAGGACGGAATAGCCAAAAACATTCAGTACTTC. The chain uses TRBV14 and TRBJ2-4, with D unresolved. This CDR3 contains 19 residues. CDR1 is SGHDN and CDR2 is FVKESK in the germline V gene. The V end lost 0 bases, the J end lost 0 bases, and 18 bases lay between the germline ends.

This sequence joins TRBV29-1 and TRBJ2-5; perhaps TRBD1 as D (6 bases). Germline loops: CDR1 SQVTM, CDR2 ANQGSEA. The CDR3 spans 11 residues. Trimming took 2 bases from V and 13 from J, leaving 14 bases between them. Here the CDR3 reads CSVEQTGPGYF. CDR3 coding DNA: TGCAGCGTTGAACAAACAGGGCCCGGGTACTTC.

This clonotype occurred a few times. CDR3 in DNA: TGTGCCACCATAGAGCCGAGGGCAGATACGCAGTATTTT. It encodes CATIEPRADTQYF. The chain links TRBV24-1 to TRBJ2-3, with a tentative D call TRBD2 (5 bases). Germline CDR1 and CDR2: KGHDR and SFDVKD. The CDR3 is 13 amino acids. Between the trimmed V and J ends, which lost 8 bases and 4 bases, there was a span of 12 bases.